A selection of T cell receptor beta chains follows, all from one sample in a study of beta chain features in type 1 diabetes. This table comes from immunoSEQ multiplex PCR, and its TCRdb copy is limited to in-frame clones, with some not included. Among 600,000 to 700,000 clones listed, about an eighth were seen once. The specimen sequenced was naive CD4+ T cells from blood. The origin of the receptors is a man aged 18 to 35 with type 1 diabetes. Each CDR3 is given with its conserved first and last residue. Fields, in order: V gene, clone size, D gene, J gene, CDR3 protein, CDR3 DNA. D genes are given only for firm matches. A row's size may be missing; if present it is once, few, many or a size class.

TRBV19,.,.,TRBJ1-5,CASSIGPNQPQHF,TGTGCCAGTAGTATAGGTCCCAATCAGCCCCAGCATTTT
TRBV30,.,.,TRBJ2-3,CAWSVQSDTDTQYF,TGTGCCTGGAGTGTACAGAGCGACACAGATACGCAGTATTTT
TRBV30,few,TRBD2,TRBJ2-2,CAWRLAGASGELFF,TGTGCCTGGAGGCTAGCGGGGGCGTCCGGGGAGCTGTTTTTT
TRBV5-6,.,.,TRBJ1-6,CASSWDWPDNSPLHF,TGTGCCAGCAGCTGGGATTGGCCTGACAATTCACCCCTCCACTTT
TRBV2,few,.,TRBJ2-5,CASSEQDALTQYF,TGTGCCAGCAGTGAACAGGACGCGTTAACCCAGTACTTC
TRBV7-9,.,.,TRBJ1-1,CASSPLNTEAFF,TGTGCCAGCAGCCCTTTGAACACTGAAGCTTTCTTT
TRBV6-5,.,TRBD1,TRBJ2-2,CASRLGQSTGELFF,TGTGCCAGCAGATTGGGACAGAGCACCGGGGAGCTGTTTTTT
TRBV4-2,few,TRBD2,TRBJ2-3,CASSSGGAGDTQYF,TGTGCCAGCAGCAGCGGGGGGGCCGGAGATACGCAGTATTTT
TRBV5-4,few,.,TRBJ2-5,CASSSAFQETQYF,TGTGCCAGCAGCTCAGCGTTCCAAGAGACCCAGTACTTC
TRBV28,few,.,TRBJ2-7,CASTDTGASWEQYF,TGTGCCAGCACCGATACGGGGGCATCGTGGGAGCAGTACTTC
TRBV29-1,.,.,TRBJ2-7,CSVEDLGAQGAYEQYF,TGCAGCGTTGAAGATCTAGGGGCGCAGGGAGCCTACGAGCAGTACTTC
TRBV7-6,few,TRBD2,TRBJ2-5,CASSSLAGYQETQYF,TGTGCCAGCAGTAGCCTAGCGGGTTATCAAGAGACCCAGTACTTC
TRBV6-1,few,.,TRBJ2-5,CASSDDSQETQYF,TGTGCCAGCAGTGATGACAGCCAAGAGACCCAGTACTTC
TRBV18,few,.,TRBJ2-2,CASSPATLGTGELFF,TGTGCCAGCTCACCCGCGACCTTGGGAACCGGGGAGCTGTTTTTT
TRBV6-5,.,.,TRBJ1-3,CASRADRLSGNTIYF,TGTGCCAGCAGAGCTGACAGACTCTCTGGAAACACCATATATTTT
TRBV10-3,few,.,TRBJ2-2,CAISAGHQNTGELFF,TGTGCCATCAGTGCAGGACATCAGAACACCGGGGAGCTGTTTTTT
TRBV7-9,.,TRBD1,TRBJ1-6,CASSPNRDRGNSPLHF,TGTGCCAGCAGCCCGAACCGGGACAGGGGGAATTCACCCCTCCACTTT
TRBV2,.,.,TRBJ1-2,CASSESGAGYTF,TGTGCCAGCAGTGAGTCGGGGGCCGGCTACACCTTC
TRBV5-6,once,.,TRBJ1-3,CASSLRGASSGNTIYF,TGTGCCAGCAGCTTGCGAGGGGCCAGCTCTGGAAACACCATATATTTT
TRBV10-3,few,.,TRBJ2-3,CAIRYGSGIYAQYF,TGTGCCATCAGATACGGTTCGGGAATATACGCGCAGTATTTT
TRBV19,once,TRBD1,TRBJ1-6,CASSLEGQPNSPLHF,TGTGCCAGTAGTCTAGAGGGACAGCCGAATTCACCCCTCCACTTT
TRBV6-6,.,.,TRBJ2-7,CASSLNRVTTYEQYF,TGTGCCAGCAGCCTAAATAGGGTCACTACCTACGAGCAGTACTTC
TRBV7-8,few,.,TRBJ2-1,CASSPKRIYNEQFF,TGTGCCAGCAGCCCAAAGAGGATCTACAATGAGCAGTTCTTC
TRBV30,few,.,TRBJ1-1,CAWSVHGLKAFF,TGTGCCTGGAGTGTACACGGCCTCAAAGCTTTCTTT
TRBV5-1,few,.,TRBJ1-1,CASSGAPRGTEAFF,TGCGCCAGCAGCGGGGCCCCCAGGGGCACTGAAGCTTTCTTT
TRBV15,.,.,TRBJ2-5,CATSRGAGAQETQYF,TGTGCCACCAGCAGAGGGGCGGGGGCCCAAGAGACCCAGTACTTC
TRBV19,.,.,TRBJ2-3,CASSGTSTDTQYF,TGTGCCAGTAGTGGGACTAGCACAGATACGCAGTATTTT
TRBV28,.,.,TRBJ1-2,CASTLAGAGNYGYTF,TGTGCCAGCACCCTGGCAGGGGCAGGGAACTATGGCTACACCTTC
TRBV13,.,.,TRBJ2-7,CASSSEWGSYEQYF,TGTGCCAGCAGCTCAGAGTGGGGCTCCTACGAGCAGTACTTC
TRBV7-3,few,.,TRBJ2-3,CASSSGSTDTQYF,TGTGCCAGCAGCTCGGGCAGCACAGATACGCAGTATTTT
TRBV4-1,.,TRBD1,TRBJ1-2,CASSLQGVSGYTF,TGCGCCAGCAGCCTACAGGGGGTGTCTGGCTACACCTTC
TRBV19,.,.,TRBJ1-2,CASSARGPNGYTF,TGTGCCAGTAGTGCCAGGGGCCCAAATGGCTACACCTTC
TRBV6-1,few,.,TRBJ1-2,CASSQLDNLNYGYTF,TGTGCCAGCAGTCAATTGGATAACCTAAACTATGGCTACACCTTC
TRBV6-5,.,TRBD1,TRBJ2-7,CASSWDRSSYEQYF,TGTGCCAGCAGCTGGGACAGGAGCTCCTACGAGCAGTACTTC
TRBV27,few,.,TRBJ1-5,CASSPDSHSNQPQHF,TGTGCCAGCAGTCCTGACAGCCACAGCAATCAGCCCCAGCATTTT
TRBV27,.,.,TRBJ2-6,CASTYTGRSSGANVLTF,TGTGCCAGCACTTACACGGGACGAAGCTCTGGGGCCAACGTCCTGACTTTC
TRBV30,once,.,TRBJ2-7,CAFDREAHYEQYF,TGTGCCTTCGACCGGGAAGCTCACTACGAGCAGTACTTC
TRBV2,.,TRBD1,TRBJ1-2,CASSLIQGTNYGYTF,TGTGCCAGCAGTTTAATACAGGGGACAAACTATGGCTACACCTTC
TRBV7-9,.,TRBD1,TRBJ1-2,CASGGQGLGLLNYGYTF,TGTGCCAGCGGAGGACAGGGCCTGGGTCTCCTTAACTATGGCTACACCTTC
TRBV19,.,TRBD1,TRBJ1-2,CASSYLGTAGYTF,TGTGCCAGTAGTTACCTCGGGACAGCTGGCTACACCTTC
TRBV4-1,few,.,TRBJ1-5,CASSQGSSNQPQHF,TGCGCCAGCAGCCAAGGGAGTAGCAATCAGCCCCAGCATTTT
TRBV4-1,few,.,TRBJ2-7,CASSQDFGRGSYEQYF,TGCGCCAGCAGCCAAGATTTTGGCAGGGGATCCTACGAGCAGTACTTC
TRBV14,.,.,TRBJ2-5,CASSQGLHETQYF,TGTGCCAGCAGCCAAGGCCTTCACGAGACCCAGTACTTC
TRBV9,few,.,TRBJ2-3,CASSHDSTDTQYF,TGTGCCAGCAGCCACGATAGCACAGATACGCAGTATTTT
TRBV25-1,few,.,TRBJ1-2,CASSESLSGGYTF,TGTGCCAGCAGTGAATCTTTATCTGGGGGCTACACCTTC
TRBV2,few,TRBD2,TRBJ2-7,CASSYLPGLADEQYF,TGTGCCAGCAGTTACCTCCCGGGACTAGCGGACGAGCAGTACTTC
TRBV18,.,.,TRBJ2-2,CASSPTQAMNTGELFF,TGTGCCAGCTCGCCCACACAGGCGATGAACACCGGGGAGCTGTTTTTT
TRBV7-8,.,TRBD2,TRBJ2-3,CASSFTTSGGATDTQYF,TGTGCCAGCAGCTTCACGACTAGCGGGGGGGCGACAGATACGCAGTATTTT
TRBV2,.,.,TRBJ2-5,CASRTYPGISQETQYF,TGTGCCAGCAGGACCTATCCAGGGATCTCGCAAGAGACCCAGTACTTC
TRBV29-1,.,.,TRBJ1-2,CSVAIGFAGYYGYTF,TGCAGCGTTGCTATAGGGTTCGCAGGCTACTATGGCTACACCTTC
TRBV29-1,few,TRBD1,TRBJ1-1,CSAKERQGLGDTEAFF,TGCAGCGCCAAGGAACGACAGGGGTTGGGGGACACTGAAGCTTTCTTT
TRBV12-5,few,.,TRBJ2-2,CASEETVGELFF,TGTGCTAGTGAGGAGACGGTCGGGGAGCTGTTTTTT
TRBV6-1,.,.,TRBJ1-5,CASRWGNQPQHF,TGTGCCAGCAGATGGGGCAATCAGCCCCAGCATTTT
TRBV14,.,.,TRBJ1-4,CASSQSTNEKLFF,TGTGCCAGCAGCCAATCAACTAATGAAAAACTGTTTTTT
TRBV19,few,.,TRBJ2-1,CASKQGDPYNEQFF,TGTGCCTCGAAACAGGGTGATCCCTACAATGAGCAGTTCTTC
TRBV7-9,few,TRBD1,TRBJ1-2,CASSPGDRGIGYTF,TGTGCCAGCAGCCCGGGAGACAGGGGGATTGGCTACACCTTC
TRBV5-1,few,.,TRBJ1-5,CASSPGTGSNQPQHF,TGCGCCAGCAGCCCGGGAACAGGGTCCAATCAGCCCCAGCATTTT
TRBV6-5,few,.,TRBJ1-1,CASIVIQGKAFF,TGTGCCAGCATCGTCATCCAGGGTAAAGCTTTCTTT
TRBV10-3,.,.,TRBJ2-7,CAIRRAGAHYEQYF,TGTGCCATCCGGCGGGCAGGGGCCCATTACGAGCAGTACTTC